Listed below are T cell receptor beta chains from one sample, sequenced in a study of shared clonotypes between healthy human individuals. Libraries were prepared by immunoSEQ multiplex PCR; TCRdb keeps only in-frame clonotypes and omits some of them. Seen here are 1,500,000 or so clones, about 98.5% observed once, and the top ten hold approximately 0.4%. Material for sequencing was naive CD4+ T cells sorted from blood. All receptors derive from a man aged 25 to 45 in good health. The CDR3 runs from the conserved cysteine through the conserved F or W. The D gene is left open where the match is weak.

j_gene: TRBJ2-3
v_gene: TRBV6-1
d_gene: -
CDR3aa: CASSEGLLDTQYF

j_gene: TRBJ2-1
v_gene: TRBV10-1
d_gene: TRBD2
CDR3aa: CASSEVSGTYNEQFF

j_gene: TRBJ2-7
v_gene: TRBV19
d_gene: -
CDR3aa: CASSDTGFEQYF

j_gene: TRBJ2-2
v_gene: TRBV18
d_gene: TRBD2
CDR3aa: CASSPRLAGGTGELFF

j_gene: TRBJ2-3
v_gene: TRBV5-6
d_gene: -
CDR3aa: CASSLKRRERGTDTQYF

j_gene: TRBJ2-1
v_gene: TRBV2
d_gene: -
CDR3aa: CASSEGSYNEQFF

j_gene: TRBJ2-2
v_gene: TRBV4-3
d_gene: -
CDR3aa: CASSQDVVGANTGELFF

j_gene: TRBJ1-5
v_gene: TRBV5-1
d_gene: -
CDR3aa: CASSWDGSNQPQHF

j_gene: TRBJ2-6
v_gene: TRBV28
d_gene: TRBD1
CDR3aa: CASSLPGQGFSGANVLTF

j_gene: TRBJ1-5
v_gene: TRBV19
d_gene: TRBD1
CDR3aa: CASTGTAESQHF

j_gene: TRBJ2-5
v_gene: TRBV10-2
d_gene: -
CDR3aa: CATRDTPQETQYF

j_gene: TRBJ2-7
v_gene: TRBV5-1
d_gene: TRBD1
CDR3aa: CASSLQGFYEQYF

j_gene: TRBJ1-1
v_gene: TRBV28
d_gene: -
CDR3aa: CASSFPSPVTEAFF

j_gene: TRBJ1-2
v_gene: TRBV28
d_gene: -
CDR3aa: CASSLQGRVDGYTF

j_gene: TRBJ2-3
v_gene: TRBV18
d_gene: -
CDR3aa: CASSTARGVTDTQYF

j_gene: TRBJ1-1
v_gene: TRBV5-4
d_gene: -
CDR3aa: CASSPDFHTEAFF

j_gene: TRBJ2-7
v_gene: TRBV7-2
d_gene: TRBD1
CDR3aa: CASSLRGQGREQYF

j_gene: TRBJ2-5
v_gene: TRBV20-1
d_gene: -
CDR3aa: CSATRQTQYF

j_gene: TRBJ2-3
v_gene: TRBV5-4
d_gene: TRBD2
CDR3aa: CASSLAGTSGTDTQYF

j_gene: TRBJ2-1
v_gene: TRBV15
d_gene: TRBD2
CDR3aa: CATSGGLAVYNEQFF

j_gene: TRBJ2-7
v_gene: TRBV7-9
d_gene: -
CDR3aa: CASASRTTVSRQYF

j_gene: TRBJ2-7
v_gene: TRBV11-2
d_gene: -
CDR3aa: CASSTNPTGLNEQYF

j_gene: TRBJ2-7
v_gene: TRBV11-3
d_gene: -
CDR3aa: CASSLARDYEQYF